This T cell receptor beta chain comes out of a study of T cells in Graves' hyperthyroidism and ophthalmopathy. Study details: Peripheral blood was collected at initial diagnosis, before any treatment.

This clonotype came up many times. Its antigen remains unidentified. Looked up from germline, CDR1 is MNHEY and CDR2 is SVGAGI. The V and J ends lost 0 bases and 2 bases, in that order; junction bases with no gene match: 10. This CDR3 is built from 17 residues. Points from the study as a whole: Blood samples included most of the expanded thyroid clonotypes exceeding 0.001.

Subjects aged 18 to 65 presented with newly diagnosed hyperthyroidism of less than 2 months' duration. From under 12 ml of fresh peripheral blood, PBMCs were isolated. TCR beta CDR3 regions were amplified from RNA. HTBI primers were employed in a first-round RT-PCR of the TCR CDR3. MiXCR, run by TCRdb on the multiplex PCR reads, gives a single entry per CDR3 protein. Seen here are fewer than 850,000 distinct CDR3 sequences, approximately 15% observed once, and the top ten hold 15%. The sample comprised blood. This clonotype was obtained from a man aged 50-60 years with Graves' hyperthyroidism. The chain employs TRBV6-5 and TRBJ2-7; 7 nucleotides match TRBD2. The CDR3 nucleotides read TGTGCCAGCAGTTACTCGTTTAATAGCGGGTATACCTACGAGCAGTACTTC. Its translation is CASSYSFNSGYTYEQYF.